This T cell receptor (beta chain) stems from a study of identifying expanded T cells in peripheral blood (dated by TCRdb to about 2019). Regarding the study in general: Technical replicates were generated by sequencing separate aliquots of the same genomic DNA pool, and four replicates were compared pairwise. What the study reported, not specific to this receptor: The binomial model flagged approximately 1.2 differentially abundant clones between technical replicates, compared with 15 to 17 over roughly 2 weeks and 19 to 20 over approximately four weeks. It was expected by the authors that biological variance in healthy repertoires might increase further over much longer intervals, such as months to years. Across all healthy-donor time intervals, the beta-binomial model significantly lowered both the number of clones called differentially abundant and the false-positive rate. For all healthy donors, the variance in clone template counts between roughly 2-week samples rose significantly as total template count increased.

On this clone itself: The antigen it recognizes is unknown. No base quality values were provided; no much bigger clone lies one nucleotide off.

From the germline V gene, CDR1 is SGHTA and CDR2 is FQGNSA. V sheds 6 bases and J sheds 8 bases, leaving 16 bases between their ends. The CDR3 spans 13 residues, from the cysteine through the phenylalanine. Of all the DNA, just the CDR3 is kept, 39 bases in frame from base 1. TCRbeta CDR3 regions were profiled with the immunoSEQ Assay using bias-controlled multiplex PCR amplification of genomic DNA. In the paper's pipeline: To quantify the absolute abundance of each unique TCRbeta CDR3 region, the sequences were collapsed and filtered. Differential abundance was tested with two models: a binomial (Fisher-equivalent) model and a beta-binomial model that adds time-dependent variance fitted from healthy donors. Any clone with fewer than 5 combined templates was excluded, and a clone was called differentially abundant if its Benjamini-Hochberg FDR was below 0.01. Beta-binomial variance was modeled as a function of total template count across the two samples using the form v = (b*log(k)+a)^2. Imported from immuneACCESS, the table was reduced by TCRdb to in-frame sequences with V and J called. These copies leave out some clones; in studies compared against another copy, an unresolved V gene accounts for under half, and the cause of the remainder is not known. V, J and clone size reflect that table, while D and trimming were determined from the DNA. The sample profile shows more than 70,000 clones; around 87% of them were found once. The ten most abundant clones make up 5.6% of the sample.

During the collection period, no immune events, such as infections, were documented for the healthy donors. Time-dependent variance in a beta-binomial model of T-cell clone differential abundance was calibrated using healthy-donor blood repertoires as a training cohort. There were roughly 10 healthy donors in the training cohort, of whom 3 were female and 7 were male. Donor ages ranged from about 29 to 65 years, with an average of about 41 years. Obtained from a commercial supplier, whole blood was collected from each healthy donor at three time points set around 14 days apart. For immunosequencing, genomic DNA was extracted from unsorted whole blood.

The source material was blood. The chain links TRBV7-2 with TRBJ1-2, and perhaps TRBD1 as D gene, on 5 matching bases. This TCR derives from a person aged 18 to 70 in good health. The nucleotides are TGTGCCAGCAGTCAGGGACCTAACCAGGGCTACACCTTC. It translates as CASSQGPNQGYTF. When the CDR3 is completed using the reference TRBV7-2 and TRBJ1-2 genes on either side, the full variable domain is GAGVSQSPSNKVTEKGKDVELRCDPISGHTALYWYRQSLGQGLEFLIYFQGNSAPDKSGLPSDRFSAERTGGSVSTLTIQRTQQEDSAVYLCASSQGPNQGYTFGSGTRLTVV.